Listed here is a single T cell receptor (beta chain). The data were obtained in a study of blood T cell repertoires in COVID-19. About the research overall: There were acute and convalescent COVID-19 samples, and they came from the United States, Italy and Spain. T cells, B-cell-depleted T cells, or PBMCs provided the cDNA or gDNA that served as material.

In germline, CDR1 is SEHNR, CDR2 FQNEAQ (reference sequence). This CDR3 is 14 amino acids long. The ends were cut back, 3 bases at V and 7 bases at J, with 12 bases in the middle. Assay used: immunoSEQ multiplex PCR; TCRdb lists only in-frame clones, some missing. The table has 160,000 or so clones, roughly 77% seen once; the top ten hold about 11%. V and J are TRBV7-9 and TRBJ1-4; TRBD1 is a possible D gene (5 bases). The TCR comes from a human donor in a cohort sampled during active COVID-19. Sequencing was done on a sample of peripheral blood. The CDR3 bases are TGTGCCAGCAGCTTGGGTCAGGGTAGTGAAAAACTGTTTTTT. Protein: CASSLGQGSEKLFF.